This TCR beta chain appears in the sequencing data of a study of T cell responses to AZD1222 COVID-19 vaccine (dated by TCRdb to about 2021). Study-wide context: AZD1222 recipients with second doses at about 4 weeks or about 12 weeks were pooled, because spike-specific TCR depth and breadth did not differ between schedules. TCR sequencing covered approximately 230 trial participants: 207 given two doses of AZD1222 and around 25 given two doses of MenACWY control vaccine. Trial participants were enrolled by age into 18-55, 56-69 and 70-plus year subgroups, with about 150, 27 and 61 TCR-sequenced participants respectively. Broader findings and caveats from the paper: Epitopes outside the regions mutated in the B.1.351 and B.1.1.7 variants were reportedly recognized by nearly half of the unique spike-specific TCRs. After two AZD1222 doses, both the breadth and the depth of spike-specific TCRs were significantly higher than at day 0 and than in MenACWY recipients. Conclusions about previously exposed vaccinees were limited because only six AZD1222 recipients were SARS-CoV-2 seropositive at baseline. The vaccine-associated CD4 TCRs covered the entire spike protein, and the dominant responses fell in regions 160-218 and 743-854. The 56-69-year group was small, and its depth increase did not reach significance, likely because of low power. Because no day 14 peak-response samples were available, repertoires were characterized only after the peak T cell response. Most participants were white British and females outnumbered males, and the authors suggested that clonal diversity may have been underestimated.

The CDR3 regions of human TCRbeta chains were analyzed by immunosequencing. The authors processed their data as follows. TCRs in the repertoires were compared against a reference library of SARS-CoV-2-specific TCRs that had been generated with the MIRA antigen-specificity platform. Breadth meant the fraction of unique TCRs that were SARS-CoV-2-associated, whereas depth meant the fraction of total T cells that were SARS-CoV-2-associated. Each spike-specific TCR was assigned to its reactive spike region and to a CD4 or CD8 class using the MIRA data. Log10-transformed breadth and depth values were compared by one-way ANOVA with Sidak's multiple comparisons tests. The table comes from immuneACCESS by way of TCRdb, which keeps in-frame sequences with V and J called. Part of the clones is missing from these tables; in studies checked, under half for an unresolved V gene and the rest for unknown reasons. D and trimming were read from the DNA, whereas the V and J calls and clone size are those reported in that table. The sample table contains 150,000 or so clones; only one count was recorded for around nine tenths of them. Jointly, the top ten make up more than 1.3% of the sample.

As for this clone: The antigen it binds to is not known. Qualities for individual bases were not recorded, and no much larger clone is one base off.

Taken with the paper, the label for time point translates to: baseline before first vaccination. Vaccinee samples came from UK trials COV001 and COV002, including a single-blind randomized controlled phase 2/3 trial of AZD1222 (ChAdOx1 nCoV-19) in healthy adults. For TCRbeta chain sequencing, PBMC samples were collected from trial participants at day 0 and at day 28 after the second dose. V is reduced by 12 bases and J by 8 bases, leaving a spacing of 13 bases between them. CDR1 and CDR2, looked up from the germline V gene, are KGHDR and SFDVKD. Measured from the cysteine to the phenylalanine, the CDR3 is 11 residues long. The kept DNA is CDR3 alone, 33 bases in frame from the first base.

The source material was peripheral blood, sampled on day 0 of AZD1222 vaccination. The rearrangement joined TRBV24-1 to TRBJ2-1; too little of a D gene remains to name it. The TCR comes from an adult in good health. The CDR3: CAHDVGHEQFF. The sequenced DNA: TGTGCCCATGATGTGGGCCATGAGCAGTTCTTC.